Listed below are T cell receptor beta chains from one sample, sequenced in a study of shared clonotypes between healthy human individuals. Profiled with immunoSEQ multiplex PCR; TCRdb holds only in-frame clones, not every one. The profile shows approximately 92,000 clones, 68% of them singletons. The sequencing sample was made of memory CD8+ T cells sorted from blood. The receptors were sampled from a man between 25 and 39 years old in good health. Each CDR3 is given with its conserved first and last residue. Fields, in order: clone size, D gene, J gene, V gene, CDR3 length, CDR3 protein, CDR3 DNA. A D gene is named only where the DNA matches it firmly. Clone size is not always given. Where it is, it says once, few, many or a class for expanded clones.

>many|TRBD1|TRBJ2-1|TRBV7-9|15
CASSRTGTGVNEQFF
TGTGCCAGCAGCCGGACCGGGACAGGGGTCAATGAGCAGTTCTTC
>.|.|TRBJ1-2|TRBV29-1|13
CSVAVSGADGYTF
TGCAGCGTTGCGGTTTCAGGGGCCGATGGCTACACCTTC
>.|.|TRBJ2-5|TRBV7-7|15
CASSLVLGEKETQYF
TGTGCTAGCAGCTTAGTACTAGGGGAAAAAGAGACCCAGTACTTC
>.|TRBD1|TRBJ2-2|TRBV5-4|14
CASSLGDRAGELFF
TGTGCCAGCAGCTTGGGGGACAGGGCCGGGGAGCTGTTTTTT
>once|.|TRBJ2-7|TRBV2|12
CASRDGFYEQYF
TGTGCCAGCAGAGACGGTTTCTACGAGCAGTACTTC
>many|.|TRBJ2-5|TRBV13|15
CASMGPQGIQETQYF
TGTGCCAGCATGGGACCACAGGGAATCCAAGAGACCCAGTACTTC
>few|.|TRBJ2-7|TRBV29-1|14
CSVGPKAGSYEQYF
TGCAGCGTTGGACCCAAGGCGGGATCCTACGAGCAGTACTTC
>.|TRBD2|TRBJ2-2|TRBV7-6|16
CASSLRLAVNTGELFF
TGTGCCAGCAGCCTCAGGCTAGCGGTAAACACCGGGGAGCTGTTTTTT
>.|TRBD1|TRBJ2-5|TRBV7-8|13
CATNLQGIETQYF
TGTGCCACCAACCTACAGGGGATCGAGACCCAGTACTTC
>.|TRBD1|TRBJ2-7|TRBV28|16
CASSSDRGLSSYEQYF
TGTGCCAGCAGTTCGGACAGGGGGCTCAGCTCCTACGAGCAGTACTTC
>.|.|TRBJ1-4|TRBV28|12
CASSSGDQKLFF
TGTGCCAGCAGTTCGGGGGATCAAAAACTGTTTTTT
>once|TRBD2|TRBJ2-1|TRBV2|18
CASSGPLLAGGASNEQFF
TGTGCCAGCAGTGGCCCCCTACTAGCGGGAGGGGCCTCCAATGAGCAGTTCTTC
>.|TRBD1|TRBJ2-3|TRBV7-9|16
CASSGEGTGVVGTQYF
TGTGCCAGCAGCGGAGAGGGGACAGGGGTAGTTGGTACGCAGTATTTT
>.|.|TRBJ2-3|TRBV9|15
CASSARLGMPDTQYF
TGTGCCAGCAGCGCGAGACTAGGTATGCCAGATACGCAGTATTTT
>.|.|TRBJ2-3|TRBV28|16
CASRSKGLVNTDTQYF
TGTGCCAGCAGGTCCAAGGGGTTGGTGAACACAGATACGCAGTATTTT
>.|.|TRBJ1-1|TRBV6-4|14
CASSLGFGNTEAFF
TGTGCCAGCAGTCTAGGTTTCGGGAACACTGAAGCTTTCTTT
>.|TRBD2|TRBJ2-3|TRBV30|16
CAWSVFSGGSTDTQYF
TGTGCCTGGAGTGTCTTTAGCGGGGGCAGCACAGATACGCAGTATTTT
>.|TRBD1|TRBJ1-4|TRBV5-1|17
CASRVGTGGSFNEKLFF
TGCGCCAGCAGGGTTGGGACAGGGGGCAGCTTTAATGAAAAACTGTTTTTT
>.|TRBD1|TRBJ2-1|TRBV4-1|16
CASSHKPGQGSNEQFF
TGCGCCAGCAGCCACAAACCGGGACAGGGTTCGAATGAGCAGTTCTTC
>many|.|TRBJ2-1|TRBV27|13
CASSKGPYNEQFF
TGTGCCAGCAGTAAGGGTCCATACAATGAGCAGTTCTTC
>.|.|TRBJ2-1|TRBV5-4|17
CASSDFGTDGVYNEQFF
TGTGCCAGCAGTGATTTTGGAACGGATGGGGTATACAATGAGCAGTTCTTC
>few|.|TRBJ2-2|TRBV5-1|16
CASSSTGREITGELFF
TGCGCCAGCAGCTCCACGGGGCGCGAAATCACCGGGGAGCTGTTTTTT
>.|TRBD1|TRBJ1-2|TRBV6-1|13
CASINRGAYGYTF
TGTGCCAGCATAAACAGGGGGGCGTACGGCTACACCTTC
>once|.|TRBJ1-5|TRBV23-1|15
CASSQRGLSNQPQHF
TGCGCCAGCAGTCAGAGGGGATTGAGCAATCAGCCCCAGCATTTT
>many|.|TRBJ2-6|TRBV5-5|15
CASSSDSSGANVLTF
TGTGCCAGCAGCTCCGACAGCTCTGGGGCCAACGTCCTGACTTTC
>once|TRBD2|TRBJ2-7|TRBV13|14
CASSAPGLANEQYF
TGTGCCAGCAGCGCGCCGGGACTAGCGAACGAGCAGTACTTC
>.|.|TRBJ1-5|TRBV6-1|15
CASRKIWNSNQPQHF
TGTGCCAGCAGGAAAATATGGAATAGCAATCAGCCCCAGCATTTT
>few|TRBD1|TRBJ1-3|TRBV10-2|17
CASSESEQGVSGNTIYF
TGCGCCAGCAGTGAGTCGGAACAGGGGGTCTCTGGAAACACCATATATTTT